This T cell receptor beta chain is from a study of breast tumors, draining lymph nodes, adjacent tissues. Study-wide results and caveats: Compared with basal-like, luminal-like tumors shared significantly more repertoire with nontumor tissue.

Samples came from axillary lymph nodes draining the breast cancer. About this clonotype itself: Its target is not known.

TCRdb re-analysed the multiplex PCR reads in MiXCR, keeping a single row per CDR3 protein. The repertoire holds roughly 130,000 distinct CDR3 sequences, with 30% to 35% as singletons. The CDR3 contains 15 residues. J was trimmed by 0 bases and V by 6 bases; bases with no gene match: 6. Looked up from germline, CDR1 is SNHLY and CDR2 is FYNNEI. The receptor's source is a female donor with breast cancer. Some clones in this sample may be carry-over from other donors' samples. The chain couples TRBV2 to TRBJ2-3; 7 nucleotides match TRBD2. Specimen: axillary lymph node tissue. The CDR3 DNA reads TGTGCCAGCAGGAGGGGCGGGAGTAGCACAGATACGCAGTATTTT. Its protein product is CASRRGGSSTDTQYF.